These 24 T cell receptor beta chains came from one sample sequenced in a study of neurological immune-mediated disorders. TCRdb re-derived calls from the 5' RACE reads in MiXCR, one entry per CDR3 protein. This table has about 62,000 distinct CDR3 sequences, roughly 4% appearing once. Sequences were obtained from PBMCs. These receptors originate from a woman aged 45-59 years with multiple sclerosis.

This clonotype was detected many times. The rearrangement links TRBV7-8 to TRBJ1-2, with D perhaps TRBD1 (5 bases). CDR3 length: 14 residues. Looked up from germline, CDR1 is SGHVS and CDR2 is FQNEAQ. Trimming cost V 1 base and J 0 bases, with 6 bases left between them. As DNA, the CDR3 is TGTGCCAGCAGCTTAGGGACATCTAACTATGGCTACACCTTC. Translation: CASSLGTSNYGYTF.

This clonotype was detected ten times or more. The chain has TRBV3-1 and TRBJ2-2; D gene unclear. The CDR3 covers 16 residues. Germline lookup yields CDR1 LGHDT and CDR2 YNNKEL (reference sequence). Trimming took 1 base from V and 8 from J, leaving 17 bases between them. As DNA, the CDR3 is TGTGCCAGCAGCCAAGGGGATGGCTCTTGGAAGGGGGAGCTGTTTTTT. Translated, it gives CASSQGDGSWKGELFF.

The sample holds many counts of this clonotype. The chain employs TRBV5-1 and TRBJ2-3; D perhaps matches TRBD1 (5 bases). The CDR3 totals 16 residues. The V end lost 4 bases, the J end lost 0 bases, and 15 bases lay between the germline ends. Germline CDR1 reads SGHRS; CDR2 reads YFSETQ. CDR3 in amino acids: CASSPWTFSSTDTQYF. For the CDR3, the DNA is TGCGCCAGCAGCCCTTGGACATTCTCTAGCACAGATACGCAGTATTTT.

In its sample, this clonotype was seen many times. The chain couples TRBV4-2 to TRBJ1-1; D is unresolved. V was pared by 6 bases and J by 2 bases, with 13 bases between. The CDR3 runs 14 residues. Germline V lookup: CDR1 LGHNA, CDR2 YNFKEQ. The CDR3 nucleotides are TGTGCCAGCAGAACCGTCAGAGCTAACACTGAAGCTTTCTTT. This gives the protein CASRTVRANTEAFF.

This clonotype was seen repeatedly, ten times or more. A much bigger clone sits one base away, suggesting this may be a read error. CDR3 sequence (DNA): TGTGCCAGCAGCCAAGATACTGGGGGTACTGAAGCTTTCTTT. It encodes CASSQDTGGTEAFF. V usage is TRBV4-2 and J usage is TRBJ1-1; TRBD1 might be the D (5 bases). The germline gives CDR1 LGHNA, CDR2 YNFKEQ. The CDR3 loop spans 14 amino acids. Trimming pared 0 bases from V and 5 bases from J, leaving 10 bases between.

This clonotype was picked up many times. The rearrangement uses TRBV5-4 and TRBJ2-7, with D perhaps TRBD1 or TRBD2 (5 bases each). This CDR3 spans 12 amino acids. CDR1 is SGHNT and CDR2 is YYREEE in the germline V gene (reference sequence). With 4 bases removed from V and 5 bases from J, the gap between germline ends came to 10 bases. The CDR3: CASSRDVDEQYF. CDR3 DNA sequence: TGTGCCAGCAGCCGGGACGTCGACGAGCAGTACTTC.

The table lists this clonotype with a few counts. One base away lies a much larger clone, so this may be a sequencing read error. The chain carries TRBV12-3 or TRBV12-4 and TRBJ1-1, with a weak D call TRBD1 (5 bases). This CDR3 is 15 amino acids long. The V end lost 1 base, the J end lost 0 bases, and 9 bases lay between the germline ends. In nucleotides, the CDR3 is TGTGCCAGCAGTTTAGGGGGGGTCCTGAACACTGAAGCTTTCTTT. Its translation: CASSLGGVLNTEAFF.

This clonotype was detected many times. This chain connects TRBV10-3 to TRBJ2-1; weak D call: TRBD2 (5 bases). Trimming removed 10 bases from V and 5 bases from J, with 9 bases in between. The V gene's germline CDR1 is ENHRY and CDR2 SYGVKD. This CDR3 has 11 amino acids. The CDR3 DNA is TGTGCCACTATAGCGAACAATGAGCAGTTCTTC. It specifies CATIANNEQFF.

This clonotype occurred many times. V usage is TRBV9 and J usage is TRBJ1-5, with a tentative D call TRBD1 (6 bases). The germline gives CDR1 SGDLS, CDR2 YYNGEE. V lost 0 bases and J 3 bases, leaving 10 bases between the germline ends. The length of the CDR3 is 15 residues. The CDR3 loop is CASSVGAGDNQPQHF. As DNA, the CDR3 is TGTGCCAGCAGCGTAGGAGCAGGGGACAATCAGCCCCAGCATTTT.

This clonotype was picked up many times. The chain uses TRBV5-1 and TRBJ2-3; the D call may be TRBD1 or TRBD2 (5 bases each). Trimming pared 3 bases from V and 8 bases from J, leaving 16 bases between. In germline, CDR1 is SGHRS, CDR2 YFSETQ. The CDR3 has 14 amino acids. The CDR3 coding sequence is TGCGCCAGCAGCTCCCCGGGACCCCAGAGTACGCAGTATTTT. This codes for CASSSPGPQSTQYF. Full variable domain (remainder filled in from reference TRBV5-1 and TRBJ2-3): KAGVTQTPRYLIKTRGQQVTLSCSPISGHRSVSWYQQTPGQGLQFLFEYFSETQRNKGNFPGRFSGRQFSNSRSEMNVSTLELGDSALYLCASSSPGPQSTQYFGPGTRLTVL.

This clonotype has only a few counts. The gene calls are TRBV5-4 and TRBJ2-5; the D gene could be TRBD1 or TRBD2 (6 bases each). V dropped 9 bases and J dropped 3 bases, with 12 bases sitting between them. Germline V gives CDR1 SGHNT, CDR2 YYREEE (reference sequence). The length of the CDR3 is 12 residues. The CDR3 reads CATTRGEETQYF. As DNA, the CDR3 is TGTGCCACCACAAGGGGGGAAGAGACCCAGTACTTC.

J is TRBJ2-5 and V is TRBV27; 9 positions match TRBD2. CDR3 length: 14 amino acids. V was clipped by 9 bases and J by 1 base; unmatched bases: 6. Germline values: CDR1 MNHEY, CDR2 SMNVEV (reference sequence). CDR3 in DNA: TGTGCCAGTCGGCTAGCGGGAATCCAAGAGACCCAGTACTTC. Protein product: CASRLAGIQETQYF.

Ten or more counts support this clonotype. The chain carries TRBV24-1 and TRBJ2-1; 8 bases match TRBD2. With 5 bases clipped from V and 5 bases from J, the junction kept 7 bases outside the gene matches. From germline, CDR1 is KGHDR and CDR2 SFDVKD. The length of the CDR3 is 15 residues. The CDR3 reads CATSAARLAHNEQFF. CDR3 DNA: TGTGCCACCAGTGCTGCGAGACTAGCGCACAATGAGCAGTTCTTC.

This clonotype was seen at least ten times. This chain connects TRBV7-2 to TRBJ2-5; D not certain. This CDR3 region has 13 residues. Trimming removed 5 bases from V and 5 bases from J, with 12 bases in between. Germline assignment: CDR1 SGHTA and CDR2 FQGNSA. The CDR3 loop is CASSVPGVETQYF. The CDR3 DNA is TGTGCCAGCAGCGTCCCCGGCGTGGAGACCCAGTACTTC.

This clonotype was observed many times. CDR3 region: CASSQGRASETQYF. DNA for the CDR3: TGCGCCAGCAGCCAGGGGAGGGCCAGCGAGACCCAGTACTTC. The chain has TRBV5-1 and TRBJ2-5; tentative D call: TRBD2 (7 bases). Trimming shortened V by 4 bases and J by 5 bases, and 15 bases separated the two germline ends. The CDR3 has 14 residues. CDR1 and CDR2 (germline): SGHRS, YFSETQ.

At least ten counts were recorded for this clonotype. In DNA, the CDR3 is TGTGCCAGCAGTTTTCTAGCGGGAGGGCCAGGCGAGCAGTACTTC. The encoded protein is CASSFLAGGPGEQYF. The chain links TRBV27 to TRBJ2-7; TRBD2 matches at 12 bases. Per the germline V gene, CDR1 is MNHEY and CDR2 is SMNVEV (reference sequence). CDR3 length equals 15 residues. The junction had 6 bases not matched to a gene; V was cut back by 3 bases and J by 6 bases.

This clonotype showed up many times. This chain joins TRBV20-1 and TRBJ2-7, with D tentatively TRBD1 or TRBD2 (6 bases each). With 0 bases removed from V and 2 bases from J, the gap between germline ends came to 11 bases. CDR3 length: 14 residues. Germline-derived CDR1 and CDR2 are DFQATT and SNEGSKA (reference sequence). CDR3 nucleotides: TGCAGTGCTAGAGACGGGGGACACCCCTACGAGCAGTACTTC. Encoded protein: CSARDGGHPYEQYF.

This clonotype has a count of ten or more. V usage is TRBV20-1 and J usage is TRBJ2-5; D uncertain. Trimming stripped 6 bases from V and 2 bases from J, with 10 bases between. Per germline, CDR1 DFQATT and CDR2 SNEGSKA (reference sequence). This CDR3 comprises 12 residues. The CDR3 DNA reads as TGCAGTGCCACCCGGCAGCAAGAGACCCAGTACTTC. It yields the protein CSATRQQETQYF.

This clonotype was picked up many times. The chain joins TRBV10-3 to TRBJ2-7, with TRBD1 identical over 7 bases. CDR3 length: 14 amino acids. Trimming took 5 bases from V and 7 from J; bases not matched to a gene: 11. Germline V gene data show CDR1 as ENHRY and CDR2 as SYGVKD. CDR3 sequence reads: CAISRTGDLGEQYF. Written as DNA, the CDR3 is TGTGCCATCAGTCGGACAGGAGACTTGGGTGAGCAGTACTTC.

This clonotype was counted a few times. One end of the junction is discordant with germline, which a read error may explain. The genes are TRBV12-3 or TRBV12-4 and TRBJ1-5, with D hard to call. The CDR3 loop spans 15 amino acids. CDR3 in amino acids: CASSPLDGPNQPQNF. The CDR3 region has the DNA TGTGCCAGCAGCCCGCTGGACGGACCAAATCAGCCCCAGAATTTT.

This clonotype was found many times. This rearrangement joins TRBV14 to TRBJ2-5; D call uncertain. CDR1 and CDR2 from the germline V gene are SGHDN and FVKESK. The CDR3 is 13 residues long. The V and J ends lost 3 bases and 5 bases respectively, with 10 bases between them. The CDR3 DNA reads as TGTGCCAGCAGCCAGGGCCGGCGGGAGACCCAGTACTTC. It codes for CASSQGRRETQYF.

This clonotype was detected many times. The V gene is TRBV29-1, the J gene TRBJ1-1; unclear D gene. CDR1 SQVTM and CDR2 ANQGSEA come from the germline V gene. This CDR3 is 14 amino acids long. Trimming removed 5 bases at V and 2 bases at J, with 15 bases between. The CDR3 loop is CSVRELGDNTEAFF. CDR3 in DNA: TGCAGCGTTAGAGAACTTGGGGATAACACTGAAGCTTTCTTT.

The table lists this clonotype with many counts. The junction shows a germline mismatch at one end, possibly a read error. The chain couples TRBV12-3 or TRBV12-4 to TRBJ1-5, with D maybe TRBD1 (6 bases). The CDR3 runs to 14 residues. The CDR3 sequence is CASSLSGGGQPQNF. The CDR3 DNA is TGTGCCAGCAGTCTTTCGGGGGGCGGGCAGCCCCAGAATTTT.

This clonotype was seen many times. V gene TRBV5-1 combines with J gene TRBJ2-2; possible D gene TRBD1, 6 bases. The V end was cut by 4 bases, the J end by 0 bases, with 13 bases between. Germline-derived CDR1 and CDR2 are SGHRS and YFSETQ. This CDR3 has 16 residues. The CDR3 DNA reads TGCGCCAGCAGCCCCTTGGCAGGGGCGAACACCGGGGAGCTGTTTTTT. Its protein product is CASSPLAGANTGELFF.